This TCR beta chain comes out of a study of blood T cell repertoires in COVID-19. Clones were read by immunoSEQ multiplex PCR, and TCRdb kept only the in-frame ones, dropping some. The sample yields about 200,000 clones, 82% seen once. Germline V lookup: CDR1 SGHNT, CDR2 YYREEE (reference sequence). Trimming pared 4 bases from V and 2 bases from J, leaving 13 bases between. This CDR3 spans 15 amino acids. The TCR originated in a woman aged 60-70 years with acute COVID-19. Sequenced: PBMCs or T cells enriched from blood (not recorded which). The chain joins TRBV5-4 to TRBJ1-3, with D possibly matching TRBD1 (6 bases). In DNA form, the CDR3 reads TGTGCCAGCAGCCTGACAGGTGCCCCTGGAAACACCATATATTTT. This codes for CASSLTGAPGNTIYF.